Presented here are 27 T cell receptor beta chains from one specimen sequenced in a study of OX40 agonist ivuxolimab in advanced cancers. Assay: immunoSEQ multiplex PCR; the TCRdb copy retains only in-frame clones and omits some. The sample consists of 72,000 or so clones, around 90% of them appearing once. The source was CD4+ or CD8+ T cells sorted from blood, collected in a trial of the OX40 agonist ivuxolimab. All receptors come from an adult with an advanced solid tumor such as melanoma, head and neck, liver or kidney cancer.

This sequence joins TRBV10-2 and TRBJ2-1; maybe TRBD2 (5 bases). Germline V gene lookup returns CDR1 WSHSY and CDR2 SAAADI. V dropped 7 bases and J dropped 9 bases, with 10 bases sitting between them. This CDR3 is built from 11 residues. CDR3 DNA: TGCGCCAGCACTCTAAGCGGTGAGCAGTTCTTC. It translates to CASTLSGEQFF.

DNA for the CDR3: TGCGCCAGCAGCTTGGATCGGGGGTTTAACAATGAGCAGTTCTTC. This translates into CASSLDRGFNNEQFF. The rearrangement uses TRBV5-1 and TRBJ2-1; weak D call: TRBD2 (6 bases). V lost 0 bases and J lost 5, with 12 bases in between. This CDR3 spans 15 amino acids. The germline gives CDR1 SGHRS, CDR2 YFSETQ.

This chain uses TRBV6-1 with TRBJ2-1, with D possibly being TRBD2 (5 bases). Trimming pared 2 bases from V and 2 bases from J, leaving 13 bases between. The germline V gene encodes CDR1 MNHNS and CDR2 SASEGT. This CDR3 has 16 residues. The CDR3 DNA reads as TGTGCCAGCAGTGAAAGGTCTAGCCGCCCCTACAATGAGCAGTTCTTC. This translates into CASSERSSRPYNEQFF.

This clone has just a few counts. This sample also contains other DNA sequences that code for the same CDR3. CDR3 sequence reads: CASSPRLASNEQFF. The DNA for the CDR3 is TGTGCCAGCAGCCCCCGACTAGCGTCCAATGAGCAGTTCTTC. V is TRBV9 and J is TRBJ2-1; TRBD2 agrees at 8 bases. Germline V CDR1 and CDR2: SGDLS, YYNGEE. The CDR3 has 14 residues. With 4 bases clipped from V and 6 bases from J, the junction kept 6 bases outside the gene matches.

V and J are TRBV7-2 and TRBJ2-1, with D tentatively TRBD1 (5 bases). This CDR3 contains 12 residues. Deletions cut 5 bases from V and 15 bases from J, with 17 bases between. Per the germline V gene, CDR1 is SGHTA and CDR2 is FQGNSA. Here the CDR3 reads CASSLPGRGGFF. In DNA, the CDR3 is TGTGCCAGCAGCCTCCCGGGTAGGGGCGGGTTCTTC.

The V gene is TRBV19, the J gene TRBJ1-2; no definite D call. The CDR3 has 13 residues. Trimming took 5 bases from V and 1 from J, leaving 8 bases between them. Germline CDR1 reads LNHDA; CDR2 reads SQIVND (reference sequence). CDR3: CASSLGVNYGYTF. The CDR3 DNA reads TGTGCCAGTAGTCTTGGAGTTAACTATGGCTACACCTTC.

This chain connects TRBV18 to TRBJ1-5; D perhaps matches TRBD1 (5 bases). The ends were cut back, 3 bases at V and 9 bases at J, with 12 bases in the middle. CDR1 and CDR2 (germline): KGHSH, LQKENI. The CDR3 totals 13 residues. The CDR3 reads CASSPGDYWPQHF. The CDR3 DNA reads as TGTGCCAGCTCACCGGGGGATTATTGGCCCCAGCATTTT.

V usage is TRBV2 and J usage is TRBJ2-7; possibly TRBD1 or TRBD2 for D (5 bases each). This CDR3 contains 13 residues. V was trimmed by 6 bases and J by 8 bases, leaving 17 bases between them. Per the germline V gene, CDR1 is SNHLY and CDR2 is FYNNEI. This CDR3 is CASRPSRGLKQYF. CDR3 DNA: TGTGCCAGCAGACCAAGCCGGGGCTTAAAGCAGTACTTC.

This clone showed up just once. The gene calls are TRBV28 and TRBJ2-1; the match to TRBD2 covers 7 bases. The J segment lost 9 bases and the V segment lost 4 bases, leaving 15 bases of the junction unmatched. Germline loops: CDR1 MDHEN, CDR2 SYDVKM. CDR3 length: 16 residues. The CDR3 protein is CASSSSSRGGLSEQFF. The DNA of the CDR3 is TGTGCCAGCAGTTCCAGCTCCCGGGGAGGGTTGTCTGAGCAGTTCTTC.

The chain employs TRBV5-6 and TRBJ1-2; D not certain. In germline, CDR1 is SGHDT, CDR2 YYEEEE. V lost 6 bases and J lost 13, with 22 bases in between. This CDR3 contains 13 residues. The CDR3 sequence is CASTFSRASVGTF. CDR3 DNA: TGTGCCAGCACCTTTTCCCGGGCCAGTGTTGGCACCTTC.

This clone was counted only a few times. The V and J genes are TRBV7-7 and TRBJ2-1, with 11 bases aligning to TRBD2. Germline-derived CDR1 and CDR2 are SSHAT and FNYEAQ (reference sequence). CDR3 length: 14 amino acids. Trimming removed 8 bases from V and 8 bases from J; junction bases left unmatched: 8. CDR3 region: CASGPIAGGDEQFF. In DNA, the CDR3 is TGTGCCAGCGGACCTATAGCGGGAGGGGATGAGCAGTTCTTC.

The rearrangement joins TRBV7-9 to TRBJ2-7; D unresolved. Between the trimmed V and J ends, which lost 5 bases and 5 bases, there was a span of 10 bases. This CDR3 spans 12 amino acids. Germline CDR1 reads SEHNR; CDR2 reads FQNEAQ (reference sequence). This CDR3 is CASSRLGNEQYF. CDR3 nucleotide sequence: TGTGCCAGCAGCCGGCTGGGGAACGAGCAGTACTTC.

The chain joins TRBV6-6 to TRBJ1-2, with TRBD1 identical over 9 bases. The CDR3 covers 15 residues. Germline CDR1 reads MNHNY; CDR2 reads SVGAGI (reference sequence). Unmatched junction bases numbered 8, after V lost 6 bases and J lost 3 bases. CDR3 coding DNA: TGTGCCAGCAGGTCCTTGGGGACAGGGTACTATGGCTACACCTTC. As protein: CASRSLGTGYYGYTF.

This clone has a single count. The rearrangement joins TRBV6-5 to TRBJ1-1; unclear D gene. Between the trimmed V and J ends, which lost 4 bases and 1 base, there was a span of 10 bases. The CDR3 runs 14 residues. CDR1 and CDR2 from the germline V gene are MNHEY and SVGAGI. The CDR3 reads CASSSWAANTEAFF. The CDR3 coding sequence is TGTGCCAGCAGTTCTTGGGCGGCGAACACTGAAGCTTTCTTT.

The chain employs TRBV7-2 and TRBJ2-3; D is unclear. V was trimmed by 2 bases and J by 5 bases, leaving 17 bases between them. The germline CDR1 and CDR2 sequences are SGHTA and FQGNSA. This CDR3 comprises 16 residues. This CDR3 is CASSLNFGRGGDTQYF. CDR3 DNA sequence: TGTGCCAGCAGCTTAAATTTCGGTCGAGGCGGAGATACGCAGTATTTT.

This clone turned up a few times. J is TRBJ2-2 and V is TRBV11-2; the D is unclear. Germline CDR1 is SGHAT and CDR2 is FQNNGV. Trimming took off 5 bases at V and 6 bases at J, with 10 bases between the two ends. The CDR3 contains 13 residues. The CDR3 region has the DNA TGTGCCAGCAGCATTAGTCGATCCGGGGAGCTGTTTTTT. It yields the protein CASSISRSGELFF.

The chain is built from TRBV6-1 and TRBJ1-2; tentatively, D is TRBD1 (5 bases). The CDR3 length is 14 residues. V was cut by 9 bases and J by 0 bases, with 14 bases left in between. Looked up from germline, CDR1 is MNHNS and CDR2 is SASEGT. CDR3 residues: CASLPGPSNYGYTF. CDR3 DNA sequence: TGTGCCAGTTTGCCAGGGCCTTCTAACTATGGCTACACCTTC.

In nucleotides, the CDR3 is TGTGCCAGCAGTCGACTAGCGCCCCCGATGACCCAGTACTTC. Protein: CASSRLAPPMTQYF. V and J are TRBV7-2 and TRBJ2-5, with TRBD2 identical over 8 bases. The CDR3 contains 14 residues. Germline V lookup: CDR1 SGHTA, CDR2 FQGNSA. Losses at the gene ends were 6 bases for V and 7 bases for J; bases not matched to a gene: 10.

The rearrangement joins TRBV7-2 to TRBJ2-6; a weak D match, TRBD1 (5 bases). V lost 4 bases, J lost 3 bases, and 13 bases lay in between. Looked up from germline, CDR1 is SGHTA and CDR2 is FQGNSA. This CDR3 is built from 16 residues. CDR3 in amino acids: CASSSKGISGANVLTF. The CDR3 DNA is TGTGCCAGCAGCTCCAAGGGGATAAGTGGGGCCAACGTCCTGACTTTC.

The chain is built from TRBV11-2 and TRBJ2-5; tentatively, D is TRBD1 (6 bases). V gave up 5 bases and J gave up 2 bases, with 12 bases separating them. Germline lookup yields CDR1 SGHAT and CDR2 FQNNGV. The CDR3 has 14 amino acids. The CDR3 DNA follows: TGTGCCAGCAGCAAAGGGGGTGGTCAAGAGACCCAGTACTTC. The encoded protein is CASSKGGGQETQYF.

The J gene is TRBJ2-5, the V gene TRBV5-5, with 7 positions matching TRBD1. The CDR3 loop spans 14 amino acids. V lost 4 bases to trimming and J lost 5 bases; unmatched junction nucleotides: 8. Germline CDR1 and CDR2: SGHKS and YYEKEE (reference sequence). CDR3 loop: CASSPTGVRETQYF. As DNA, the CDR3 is TGTGCCAGCAGCCCAACAGGGGTGAGGGAGACCCAGTACTTC.

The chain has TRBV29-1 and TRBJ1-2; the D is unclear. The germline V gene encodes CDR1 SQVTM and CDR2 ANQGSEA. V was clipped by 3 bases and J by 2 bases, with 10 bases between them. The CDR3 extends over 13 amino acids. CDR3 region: CSVDSSTNYGYTF. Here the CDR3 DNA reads TGCAGCGTTGATAGCTCTACAAACTATGGCTACACCTTC.

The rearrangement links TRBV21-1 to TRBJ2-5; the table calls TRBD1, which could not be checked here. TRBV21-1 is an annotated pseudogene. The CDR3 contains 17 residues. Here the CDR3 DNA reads TGTGCCAGCAGCGAAATGGTCGTGGGCAGCTATCAAGAGACCCAGTACTTC. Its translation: CASSEMVVGSYQETQYF.

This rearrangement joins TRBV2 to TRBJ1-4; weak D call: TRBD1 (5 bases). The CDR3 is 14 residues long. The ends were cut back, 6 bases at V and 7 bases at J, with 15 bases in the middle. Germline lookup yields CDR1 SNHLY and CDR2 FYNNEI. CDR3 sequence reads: CASRRQRGTEKLFF. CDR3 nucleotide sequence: TGTGCCAGCAGACGCCAGCGGGGGACTGAAAAACTGTTTTTT. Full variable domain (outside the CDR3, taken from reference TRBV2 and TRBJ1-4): EPEVTQTPSHQVTQMGQEVILRCVPISNHLYFYWYRQILGQKVEFLVSFYNNEISEKSEIFDDQFSVERPDGSNFTLKIRSTKLEDSAMYFCASRRQRGTEKLFFGSGTQLSVL.

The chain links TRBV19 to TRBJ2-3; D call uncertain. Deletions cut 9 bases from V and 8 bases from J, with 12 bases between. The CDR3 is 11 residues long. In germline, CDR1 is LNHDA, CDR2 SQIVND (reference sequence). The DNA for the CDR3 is TGTGCCAGCACAGCGCAGGCTACGCAGTATTTT. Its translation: CASTAQATQYF.

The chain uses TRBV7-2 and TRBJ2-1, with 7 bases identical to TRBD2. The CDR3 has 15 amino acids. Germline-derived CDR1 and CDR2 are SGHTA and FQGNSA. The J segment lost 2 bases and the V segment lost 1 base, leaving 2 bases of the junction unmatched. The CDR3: CASSLGGRAYNEQFF. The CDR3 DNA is TGTGCCAGCAGCTTAGGAGGGAGGGCCTACAATGAGCAGTTCTTC.

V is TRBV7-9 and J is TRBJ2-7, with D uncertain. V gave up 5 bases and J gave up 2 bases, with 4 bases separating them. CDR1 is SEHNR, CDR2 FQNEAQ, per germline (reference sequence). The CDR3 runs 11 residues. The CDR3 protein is CASSTAYEQYF. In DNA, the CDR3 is TGTGCCAGCAGCACCGCCTACGAGCAGTACTTC.